This TCR beta chain was obtained from a study of TIL therapy for anti-PD-1-resistant metastatic lung cancer (dated by TCRdb to about 2021). Background on the whole study: Tumors were harvested prior to any PD-1/PD-L1 blockade, after which nivolumab was administered to patients, and lymphodepletion, expanded TIL infusion and IL-2 were given to patients who progressed. Enrolled patients had a median age of around 51 years (range about 38-85) and a median tumor PD-L1 proportion score of less than 7%. Most of the cohort had lung adenocarcinoma, a few tumors were EGFR-mutant and two were ALK-rearranged, and half of the patients were current or former smokers. A median non-synonymous tumor mutation burden of around 1.5 mutations per megabase was determined across the cohort by whole-exome sequencing. T cell receptor beta sequencing of tumor and peripheral blood served to follow clonotypes across the tumor, the expanded TIL product, and serial blood samples. The study at large found these results: The study protocol defined all tumor marker inferences as exploratory. The cohort was highly selected, with more treatment-naive, never-smoker and oncogene-addicted patients than typical, limiting generalizability. The baseline peripheral repertoire was partially replaced by infused TIL clonotypes, which then decayed over months, and persistence showed no apparent association with response.

The time point label for this specimen denotes: pre-treatment sample, taken before nivolumab and TIL therapy. Adults with stage 4 NSCLC were enrolled from 2017 to early 2020 in a dual-center phase I trial. Samples came from a single-arm, open-label phase I trial of tumor-infiltrating lymphocyte therapy with nivolumab in advanced non-small cell lung cancer. Blood mononuclear cells were isolated from EDTA tubes by Ficoll gradient and were snap-frozen as pellets, and DNA was extracted with a Qiagen mini-prep kit. The immunoSEQ v3 hsTCRB kit was used to amplify TCR beta CDR3 regions from genomic DNA through bias-controlled multiplex PCR. TCR libraries were sequenced on an Illumina NextSeq 500 to about 2.1 million read pairs for survey level or roughly 5-6.5 million for deep level. The paper's processing steps were these. The immunoSEQ Analyzer software assigned V, D and J genes, filtered out non-productive sequences, and reported clonality. Repertoires were compared using productive Simpson clonality and Morisita overlap index of productive TRB rearrangements between infused TIL and blood. The absolute count of a clonotype in blood was estimated by multiplying the lymphocyte count by the CD3+ fraction and by the productive frequency of the clone. TCRdb's version of the immuneACCESS table is confined to in-frame rearrangements and falls short of the full clone set. An unresolved V gene accounts for under half of the shortfall where checked; the remainder is of unknown origin. Clone size and V and J calls were adopted from that table, with D and trimming inferred from the DNA. This sample gives about 49,000 clones in total; 70% to 80% of them show up just once. The ten largest clones take up around 15% of the sample.

The CDR3 sequence holds 14 residues, the cysteine and phenylalanine included. CDR3 DNA only is kept here, 42 bases in frame from base 1. V and J are truncated by 3 bases and 0 bases respectively, leaving an intervening sequence of 3 bases. Looking up the germline V gene (reference sequence) yields CDR1 MNHEY and CDR2 SMNVEV. A remark on this clone: Its recognized antigen is unknown. Base qualities are not at hand, and no much larger clone is one base apart.

The origin of this receptor is a man between 70 and 80 years old with non-small cell lung cancer. In this chain, TRBV27 is recombined with TRBJ1-6; the D gene cannot be named for sure. The sample was blood, taken at baseline. The bases are TGTGCCAGCAGTTTTAACTCCTATAATTCACCCCTCCACTTT. It translates as CASSFNSYNSPLHF.